The subject of this entry is one TCR beta chain. The data are from a study of blood T cell repertoires in COVID-19. Study details: Acute-phase and convalescent COVID-19 samples originated in the United States, Italy and Spain. Sources were T cells, B-cell-depleted T cells, or PBMCs; the material itself was cDNA or gDNA.

Original data processing: Estimation of nucleated cell counts relied on the amplification of reference gene primers. Produced via immunoSEQ multiplex PCR; TCRdb's table is partial and in-frame only. The V and J calls and clone size are taken from that table; D and trimming were inferred from the DNA. The sample yields more than 95,000 clones, about 91% seen once. This TCR came from a human donor in a cohort sampled during active COVID-19. The specimen sequenced was peripheral blood.

DNA of the CDR3: TGTGCCAGTAGCCTGCCTAGCGGGAGGTACGGGTCGCAGTATTTT. Its translation is CASSLPSGRYGSQYF. The genes are TRBV19 and TRBJ2-3; TRBD2 matches 11 bases. V lost 6 bases and J lost 10; bases outside the gene matches: 12. The CDR3 is 15 residues long. Germline CDR1 is LNHDA and CDR2 is SQIVND (reference sequence).